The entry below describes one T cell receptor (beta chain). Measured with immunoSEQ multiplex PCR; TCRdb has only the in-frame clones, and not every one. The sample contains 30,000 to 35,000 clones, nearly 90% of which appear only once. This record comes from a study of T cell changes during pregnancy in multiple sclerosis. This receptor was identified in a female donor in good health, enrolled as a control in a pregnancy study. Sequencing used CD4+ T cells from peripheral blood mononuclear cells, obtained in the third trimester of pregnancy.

The CDR3 is CASSGPHGRGTEAFF. The CDR3 coding sequence is TGTGCCAGCAGTGGGCCCCACGGAAGGGGCACTGAAGCTTTCTTT. V and J are TRBV25-1 and TRBJ1-1; a possible D gene is TRBD1 (5 bases). The CDR3 totals 15 residues. Trimming removed 4 bases from V and 4 bases from J, with 16 bases in between. CDR1 is MGHDK, CDR2 SYGVNS, per germline.